These T cell receptor beta chains were read from a single sample in a study of OX40 agonist ivuxolimab in advanced cancers. Assay: immunoSEQ multiplex PCR; the TCRdb copy retains only in-frame clones and omits some. The sample holds about 83,000 clones, around 92% seen once. This material consisted of CD4+ or CD8+ T cells sorted from blood, taken in a trial of the OX40 agonist ivuxolimab. The receptors here all came from an adult with an advanced solid tumor such as melanoma, head and neck, liver or kidney cancer. The CDR3 runs from the conserved cysteine through the conserved F or W. D genes are given only for firm matches. Rows may omit the clone size; those that give it use once, few, many or a size class.

>TRBJ2-7|.|.|TRBV7-6|13
TGTGCCAGCAGCCGCGCCCCAGGGAACGAGCAGTACTTC
CASSRAPGNEQYF
>TRBJ1-5|.|TRBD1|TRBV10-2|16
TGCGCCAGCAGTGACGGTGGAGGGGGCCCTAATCAGCCCCAGCATTTT
CASSDGGGGPNQPQHF
>TRBJ1-4|.|.|TRBV29-1|13
TGCAGCGTTGAAGGGGGCGTGGGCGAAAAACTGTTTTTT
CSVEGGVGEKLFF
>TRBJ1-1|.|.|TRBV6-4|13
TGTGCCAGCGGGGATAACATGAACACTGAAGCTTTCTTT
CASGDNMNTEAFF
>TRBJ1-1|.|TRBD1|TRBV30|14
TGTGCCTGGAGCCAACAGGGGGCTATCACTGAAGCTTTCTTT
CAWSQQGAITEAFF
>TRBJ1-2|.|.|TRBV27|13
TGTGCCAGCAGCCCCGGGCCGACTTATGGCTACACCTTC
CASSPGPTYGYTF
>TRBJ1-4|.|.|TRBV6-1|13
TGTGCCAGCAGTGATACAGGGTTTGAAAAACTGTTTTTT
CASSDTGFEKLFF
>TRBJ2-2|.|.|TRBV7-7|16
TGTGCCAGCAGCTTACACGGGGGCCCATCCCCCGGGGAGCTGTTTTTT
CASSLHGGPSPGELFF
>TRBJ2-7|.|TRBD2|TRBV19|18
TGTGCCAGTAGTATTACTCTAGGGGCTAGCGGGTTCTCCTACGAGCAGTACTTC
CASSITLGASGFSYEQYF
>TRBJ1-5|.|.|TRBV19|15
TGTGCCAGTAGATGGTCCGAGTATAGCAATCAGCCCCAGCATTTT
CASRWSEYSNQPQHF
>TRBJ2-3|.|.|TRBV11-1|14
TGTGCCAGCAGCTTAGCCATGGGCCCAGATACGCAGTATTTT
CASSLAMGPDTQYF
>TRBJ2-3|.|.|TRBV7-8|14
TGTGCCAGCAGACTTACCGGGAACACAGATACGCAGTATTTT
CASRLTGNTDTQYF
>TRBJ2-7|.|TRBD2|TRBV28|15
TGTGCCACCCGTTGGGGGGGGATTCCCTCCTACGAGCAGTACTTC
CATRWGGIPSYEQYF
>TRBJ2-5|.|.|TRBV6-6|14
TGTGCCAGCAGACCCCGGGGGCCCCAAGAGACCCAGTACTTC
CASRPRGPQETQYF
>TRBJ2-2|.|TRBD2|TRBV5-1|17
TGCGCCAGCAGCAGCATGGGACTAGCGGAGATCACCGGGGAGCTGTTTTTT
CASSSMGLAEITGELFF
>TRBJ2-1|.|.|TRBV19|14
TGTGCCAGTAGTATATATGGGATTGCGGGTGAGCAGTTCTTC
CASSIYGIAGEQFF
>TRBJ2-7|.|.|TRBV5-6|14
TGTGCCAGCAGCTTGACGGGGAGGTACTACGAGCAGTACTTC
CASSLTGRYYEQYF
>TRBJ2-1|.|TRBD2|TRBV4-1|16
TGCGCCAGCAGCGCACTTCTAGCGGGGGGTGGGAATGAGCAGTTCTTC
CASSALLAGGGNEQFF
>TRBJ1-5|once|.|TRBV7-8|16
TGTGCCAGCAGCTTAGCTGGAGGGAATAGCAATCAGCCCCAGCATTTT
CASSLAGGNSNQPQHF
>TRBJ1-5|.|.|TRBV7-8|17
TGTGCCAGCAGCTTAGAACAGCCTTGGGGTGGCAATCAGCCCCAGCATTTT
CASSLEQPWGGNQPQHF
>TRBJ1-5|once|.|TRBV9|15
TGTGCCAGCAGCGTAGGTGGGGGACTGGGTCAGCCCCAGCATTTT
CASSVGGGLGQPQHF
>TRBJ1-4|.|.|TRBV7-9|13
TGTGCCAGCACTGAGGGTGGAGATGAAAAACTGTTTTTT
CASTEGGDEKLFF
>TRBJ2-7|.|.|TRBV2|14
TGTGCCAGCAGTGTAGCCAGGGTCCGGAACGAGCAGTACTTC
CASSVARVRNEQYF
>TRBJ1-1|.|.|TRBV7-8|14
TGTGCCAGCAGCTTAGATGGGGCGTACACTGAAGCTTTCTTT
CASSLDGAYTEAFF
>TRBJ2-7|.|.|TRBV21-1|14
TGTGCCAGGAGAATCCGGAACAGAAACTACGAGCAGTACTTC
CARRIRNRNYEQYF
>TRBJ2-1|.|.|TRBV6-5|14
TGTGCCAGCAGTTACCGGGACTCCTACAATGAGCAGTTCTTC
CASSYRDSYNEQFF
>TRBJ1-4|.|.|TRBV6-1|15
TGTGCCAGCAGTGGGTGGCAGGGGATGGCTGAAAAACTGTTTTTT
CASSGWQGMAEKLFF
>TRBJ1-2|few|.|TRBV30|13
TGTGCCTGGGACCCCACAGGGACCTATGGCTACACCTTC
CAWDPTGTYGYTF
>TRBJ1-4|.|TRBD1|TRBV27|15
TGTGCCAGCAGTTACCGGGACAGCGGGAATGAAAAACTGTTTTTT
CASSYRDSGNEKLFF
>TRBJ2-3|.|.|TRBV7-9|10
TGTGCCAGCAGCACAGATACGCAGTATTTT
CASSTDTQYF
>TRBJ1-2|.|.|TRBV9|15
TGTGCCAGCAGCGTAGATCGGGGCCCTACCTATGGCTACACCTTC
CASSVDRGPTYGYTF
>TRBJ2-7|.|TRBD2|TRBV7-2|11
TGTGCCAGCAGCCGCCCCAAGCGGGGAGACTTC
CASSRPKRGDF
>TRBJ1-3|.|.|TRBV7-9|16
TGTGCCAGCAGCTTCGGAAGTATAGGATCTGGAAACACCATATATTTT
CASSFGSIGSGNTIYF
>TRBJ2-7|.|.|TRBV29-1|13
TGCAGCGTTGTAGGGACCGCCTTTTACGAGCAGTACTTC
CSVVGTAFYEQYF
>TRBJ1-5|.|.|TRBV5-6|13
TGTGCCAGCAGCCGCGGCCACCGGGAGCCCCAGCATTTT
CASSRGHREPQHF
>TRBJ2-5|.|TRBD2|TRBV4-1|14
TGCGCCAGCAGCCAAGGGTGGGGGGGAGAGACCCAGTACTTC
CASSQGWGGETQYF
>TRBJ2-1|.|.|TRBV5-3|18
TGTGCCAGAAGCTCTCTTTTAGTCCGGGACACCTCCTACAATGAGCAGTTCTTC
CARSSLLVRDTSYNEQFF
>TRBJ1-5|.|.|TRBV4-3|15
TGCGCCAGCAGCCCCGGGACCACTTCAAACCAGCCCCAGCATTTT
CASSPGTTSNQPQHF
>TRBJ2-3|.|.|TRBV27|16
TGTGCCAGCAGTTTACTCAGCTTCGCTAGCACAGATACGCAGTATTTT
CASSLLSFASTDTQYF
>TRBJ2-7|.|TRBD1|TRBV27|13
TGTGCCAGCAGTCTAGACAGGGTTCGAGAGCAGTACTTC
CASSLDRVREQYF